This TCR beta chain derives from a study of T cell responses to AZD1222 COVID-19 vaccine. In the study overall: Second doses that came at about 4 or about 12 weeks were put together.

V dropped 6 bases and J dropped 8; count of bases not matched to a gene: 5. Germline CDR1 and CDR2: MNHEY and SVGAGI. The CDR3 loop spans 14 amino acids. The count of this clone is one. Its antigen is as yet unknown. Data came from immunoSEQ multiplex PCR; TCRdb stores just in-frame clones and leaves some out. This sample has about 120,000 clones, with more than 85% found just once. Study-wide points: Reports indicate that nearly half of spike-specific TCRs are directed at unmutated variant regions. Spike was spanned by vaccine-associated CD4 TCRs, with dominance at 160-218 and 743-854. Only after the peak T cell response were repertoires sampled.

The rearrangement uses TRBV6-5 and TRBJ1-6, with 9 bases matching TRBD1. The receptor was isolated from an adult in good health. Source: peripheral blood, taken on day 0 of AZD1222 vaccination. The chain's CDR3 is CASSLGQGYSPLHF. In DNA, the CDR3 is TGTGCCAGCAGCCTGGGACAGGGATATTCACCCCTCCACTTT.